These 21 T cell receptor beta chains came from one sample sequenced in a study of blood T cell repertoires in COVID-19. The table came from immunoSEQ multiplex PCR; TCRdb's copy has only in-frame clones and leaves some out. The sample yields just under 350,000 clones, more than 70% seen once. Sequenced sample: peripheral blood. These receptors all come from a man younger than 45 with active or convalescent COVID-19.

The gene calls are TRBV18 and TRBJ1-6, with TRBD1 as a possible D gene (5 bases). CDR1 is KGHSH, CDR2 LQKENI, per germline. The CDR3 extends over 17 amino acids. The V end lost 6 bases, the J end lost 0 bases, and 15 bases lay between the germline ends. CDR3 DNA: TGTGCCAGCTCTCAAAAGGGGTGGAGCTCCTATAATTCACCCCTCCACTTT. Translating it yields CASSQKGWSSYNSPLHF.

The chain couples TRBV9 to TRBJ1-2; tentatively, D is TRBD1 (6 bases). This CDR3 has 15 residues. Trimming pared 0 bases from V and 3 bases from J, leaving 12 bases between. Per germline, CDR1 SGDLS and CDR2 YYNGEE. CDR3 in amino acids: CASSVGGQAYYGYTF. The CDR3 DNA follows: TGTGCCAGCAGCGTAGGGGGGCAGGCATACTATGGCTACACCTTC.

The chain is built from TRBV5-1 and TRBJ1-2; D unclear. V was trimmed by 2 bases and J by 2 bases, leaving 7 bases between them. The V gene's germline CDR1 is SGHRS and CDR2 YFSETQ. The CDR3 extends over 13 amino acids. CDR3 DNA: TGCGCCAGCAGCTTTCGGGAGAACTATGGCTACACCTTC. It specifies CASSFRENYGYTF.

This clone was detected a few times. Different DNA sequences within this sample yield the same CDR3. The CDR3 nucleotides are TGTGCCAGCTCCCTAGTTGGGAGCTCCTATAATTCACCCCTCCACTTT. Protein sequence: CASSLVGSSYNSPLHF. V usage is TRBV7-2 and J usage is TRBJ1-6; D not certain. The CDR3 spans 16 residues. The V and J ends lost 8 bases and 0 bases respectively, with 14 bases between them. Germline V gene data show CDR1 as SGHTA and CDR2 as FQGNSA. Filled out from reference TRBV7-2 and TRBJ1-6, the complete variable domain reads GAGVSQSPSNKVTEKGKDVELRCDPISGHTALYWYRQSLGQGLEFLIYFQGNSAPDKSGLPSDRFSAERTGGSVSTLTIQRTQQEDSAVYLCASSLVGSSYNSPLHFGNGTRLTVT.

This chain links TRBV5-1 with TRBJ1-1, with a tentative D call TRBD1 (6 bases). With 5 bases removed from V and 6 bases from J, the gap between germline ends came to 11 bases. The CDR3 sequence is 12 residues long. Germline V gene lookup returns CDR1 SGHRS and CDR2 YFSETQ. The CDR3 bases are TGCGCCAGCAGTCTACAGGGCCCTGAAGCTTTCTTT. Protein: CASSLQGPEAFF.

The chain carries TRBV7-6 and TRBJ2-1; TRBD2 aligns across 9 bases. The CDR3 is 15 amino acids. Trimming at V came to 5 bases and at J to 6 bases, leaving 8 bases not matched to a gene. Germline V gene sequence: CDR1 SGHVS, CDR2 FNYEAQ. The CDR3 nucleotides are TGTGCCAGCAGCCGGTCTAGCGGGACACCCAATGAGCAGTTCTTC. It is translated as CASSRSSGTPNEQFF. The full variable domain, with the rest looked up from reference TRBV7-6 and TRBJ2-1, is GAGVSQSPRYKVTKRGQDVALRCDPISGHVSLYWYRQALGQGPEFLTYFNYEAQQDKSGLPNDRFSAERPEGSISTLTIQRTEQRDSAMYRCASSRSSGTPNEQFFGPGTRLTVL.

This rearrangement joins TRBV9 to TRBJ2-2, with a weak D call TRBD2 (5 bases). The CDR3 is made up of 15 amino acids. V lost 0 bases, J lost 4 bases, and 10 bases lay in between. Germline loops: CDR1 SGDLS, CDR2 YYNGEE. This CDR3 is CASSVAGGPTGELFF. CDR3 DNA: TGTGCCAGCAGCGTAGCAGGAGGCCCCACCGGGGAGCTGTTTTTT.

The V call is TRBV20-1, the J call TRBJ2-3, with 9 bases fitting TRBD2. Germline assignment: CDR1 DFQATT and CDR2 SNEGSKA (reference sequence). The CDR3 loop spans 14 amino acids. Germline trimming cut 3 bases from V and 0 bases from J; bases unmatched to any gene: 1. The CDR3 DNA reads TGCAGTGCTAGTAGCGGGGGTAGCACAGATACGCAGTATTTT. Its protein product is CSASSGGSTDTQYF.

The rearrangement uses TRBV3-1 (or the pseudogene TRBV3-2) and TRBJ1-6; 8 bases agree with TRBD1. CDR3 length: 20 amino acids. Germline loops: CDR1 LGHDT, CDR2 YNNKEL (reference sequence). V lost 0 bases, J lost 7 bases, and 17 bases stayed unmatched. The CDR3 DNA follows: TGTGCCAGCAGCCAAGAAAGGAGGGGGACAGGCCCCCTAGGGAATTCACCCCTCCACTTT. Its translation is CASSQERRGTGPLGNSPLHF.

CDR3 coding DNA: TGTGCCACCAGCAGGGACAGGGGGTCTAATGAAAAACTGTTTTTT. As protein: CATSRDRGSNEKLFF. V is TRBV15 and J is TRBJ1-4; 10 bases map to TRBD1. The V gene end was trimmed by 3 bases and the J gene end by 3 bases; junction bases not matched to a gene: 1. Germline V gene lookup returns CDR1 LNHNV and CDR2 YYDKDF (reference sequence). The CDR3 is made up of 15 amino acids.

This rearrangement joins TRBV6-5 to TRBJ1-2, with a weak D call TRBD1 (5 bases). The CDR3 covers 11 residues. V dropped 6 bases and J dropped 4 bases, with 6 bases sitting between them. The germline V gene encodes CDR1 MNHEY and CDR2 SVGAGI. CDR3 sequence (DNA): TGTGCCAGCAGGGACACCTATGGCTACACCTTC. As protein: CASRDTYGYTF.

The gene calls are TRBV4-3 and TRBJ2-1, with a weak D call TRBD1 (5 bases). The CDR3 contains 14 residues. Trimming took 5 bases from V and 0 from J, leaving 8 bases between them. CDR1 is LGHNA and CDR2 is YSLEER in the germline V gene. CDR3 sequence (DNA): TGCGCCAGCAGCTCAGACAGCTCCTACAATGAGCAGTTCTTC. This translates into CASSSDSSYNEQFF.

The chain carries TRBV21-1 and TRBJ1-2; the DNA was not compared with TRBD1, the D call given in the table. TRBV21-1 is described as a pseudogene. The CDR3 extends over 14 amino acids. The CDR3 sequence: CASSNYRGKDGYTF. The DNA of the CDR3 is TGTGCCAGCAGCAACTACAGGGGGAAAGATGGCTACACCTTC.

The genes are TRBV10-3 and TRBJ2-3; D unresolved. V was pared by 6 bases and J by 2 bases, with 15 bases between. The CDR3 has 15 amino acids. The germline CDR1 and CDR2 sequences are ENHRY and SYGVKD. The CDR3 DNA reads TGTGCCATCAGGAACATGGCGGTTGACACAGATACGCAGTATTTT. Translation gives CAIRNMAVDTDTQYF.

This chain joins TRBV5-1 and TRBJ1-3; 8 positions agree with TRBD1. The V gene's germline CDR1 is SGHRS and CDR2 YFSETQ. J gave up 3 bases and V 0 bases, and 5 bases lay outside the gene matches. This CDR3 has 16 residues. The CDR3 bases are TGCGCCAGCAGCTTGGCTGGACAGGGTGGTGGAAACACCATATATTTT. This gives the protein CASSLAGQGGGNTIYF.

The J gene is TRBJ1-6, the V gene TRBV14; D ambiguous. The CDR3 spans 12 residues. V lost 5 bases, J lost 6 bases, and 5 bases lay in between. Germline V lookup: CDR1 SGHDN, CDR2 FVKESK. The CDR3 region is CASSMANSPLHF. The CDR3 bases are TGTGCCAGCAGCATGGCTAATTCACCCCTCCACTTT.

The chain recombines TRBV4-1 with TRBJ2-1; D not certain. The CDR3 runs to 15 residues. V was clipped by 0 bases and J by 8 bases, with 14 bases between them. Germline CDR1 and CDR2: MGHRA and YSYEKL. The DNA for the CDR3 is TGCGCCAGCAGCCAAGATGACCTAGGCGGCGATGAGCAGTTCTTC. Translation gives CASSQDDLGGDEQFF.

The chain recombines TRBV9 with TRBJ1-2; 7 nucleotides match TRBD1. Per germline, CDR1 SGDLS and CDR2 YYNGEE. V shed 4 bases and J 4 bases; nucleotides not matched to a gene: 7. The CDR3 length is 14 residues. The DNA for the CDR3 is TGTGCCAGCAGCTTTACATGGGACAGCTATGGCTACACCTTC. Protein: CASSFTWDSYGYTF.

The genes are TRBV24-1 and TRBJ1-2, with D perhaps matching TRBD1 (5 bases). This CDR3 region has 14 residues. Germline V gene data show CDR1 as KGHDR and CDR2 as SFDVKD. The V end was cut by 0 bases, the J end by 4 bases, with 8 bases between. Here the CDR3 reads CATSDLGTFYGYTF. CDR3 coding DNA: TGTGCCACCAGTGATTTGGGGACTTTCTATGGCTACACCTTC.

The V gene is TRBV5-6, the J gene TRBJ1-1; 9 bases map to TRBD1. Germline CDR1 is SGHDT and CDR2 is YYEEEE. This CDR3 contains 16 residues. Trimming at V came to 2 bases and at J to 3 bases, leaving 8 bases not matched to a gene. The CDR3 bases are TGTGCCAGCAGCTTTCCTACAGGGGGCGCCGACACTGAAGCTTTCTTT. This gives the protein CASSFPTGGADTEAFF.

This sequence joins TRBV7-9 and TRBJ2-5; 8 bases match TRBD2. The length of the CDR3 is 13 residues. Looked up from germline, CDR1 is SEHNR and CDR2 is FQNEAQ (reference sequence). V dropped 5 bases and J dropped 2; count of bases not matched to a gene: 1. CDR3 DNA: TGTGCCAGCAGCGGACTAGCACAAGAGACCCAGTACTTC. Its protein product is CASSGLAQETQYF.